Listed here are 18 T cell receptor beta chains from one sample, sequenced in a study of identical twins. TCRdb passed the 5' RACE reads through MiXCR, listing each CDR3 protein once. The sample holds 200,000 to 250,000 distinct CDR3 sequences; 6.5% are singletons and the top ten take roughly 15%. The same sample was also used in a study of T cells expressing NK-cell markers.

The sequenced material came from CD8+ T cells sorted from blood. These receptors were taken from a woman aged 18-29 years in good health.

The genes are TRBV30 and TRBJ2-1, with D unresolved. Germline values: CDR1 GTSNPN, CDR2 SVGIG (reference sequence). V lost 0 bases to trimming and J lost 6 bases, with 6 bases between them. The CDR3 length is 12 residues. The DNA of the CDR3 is TGTGCCTGGAGTGTTACTGGCAATGAGCAGTTCTTC. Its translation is CAWSVTGNEQFF.

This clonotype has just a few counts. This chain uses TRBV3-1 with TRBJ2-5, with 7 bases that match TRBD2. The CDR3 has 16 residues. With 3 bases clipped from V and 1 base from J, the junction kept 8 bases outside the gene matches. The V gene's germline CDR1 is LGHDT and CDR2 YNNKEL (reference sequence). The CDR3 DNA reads TGTGCCAGCAGCCAGAGAAAAGCGGGGCCCCAAGAGACCCAGTACTTC. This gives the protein CASSQRKAGPQETQYF.

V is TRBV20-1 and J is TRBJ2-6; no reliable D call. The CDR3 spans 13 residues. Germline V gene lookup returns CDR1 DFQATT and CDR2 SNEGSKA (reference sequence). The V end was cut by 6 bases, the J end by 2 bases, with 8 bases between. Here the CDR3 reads CSAPPPGANVLTF. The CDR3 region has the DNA TGCAGTGCGCCTCCCCCTGGGGCCAACGTCCTGACTTTC.

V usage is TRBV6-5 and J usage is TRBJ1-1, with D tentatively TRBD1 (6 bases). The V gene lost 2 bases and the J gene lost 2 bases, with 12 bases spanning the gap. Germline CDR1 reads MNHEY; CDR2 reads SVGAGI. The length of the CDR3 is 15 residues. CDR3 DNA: TGTGCCAGCAGTTACCAAACGACAGGTAACACTGAAGCTTTCTTT. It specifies CASSYQTTGNTEAFF.

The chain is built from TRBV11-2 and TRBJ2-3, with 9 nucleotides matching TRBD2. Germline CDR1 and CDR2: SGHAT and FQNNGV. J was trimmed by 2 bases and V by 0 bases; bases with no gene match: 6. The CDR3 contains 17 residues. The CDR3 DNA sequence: TGTGCCAGCAGCTTAGAGTTCCTAGCGGGGAACACAGATACGCAGTATTTT. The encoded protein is CASSLEFLAGNTDTQYF.

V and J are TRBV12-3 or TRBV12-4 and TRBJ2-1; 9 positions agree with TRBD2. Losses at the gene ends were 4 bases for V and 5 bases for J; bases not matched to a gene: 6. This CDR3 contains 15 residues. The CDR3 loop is CASSSTRGGNNEQFF. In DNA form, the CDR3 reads TGTGCCAGCAGTTCTACGCGGGGGGGCAACAATGAGCAGTTCTTC.

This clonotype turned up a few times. CDR3 in amino acids: CASSPTPGLAGDEQYF. The CDR3, as DNA: TGCGCCAGCAGCCCCACCCCGGGACTAGCGGGAGACGAGCAGTACTTC. The chain joins TRBV4-1 to TRBJ2-7; 14 nucleotides match TRBD2. The J segment lost 5 bases and the V segment lost 4 bases, leaving 7 bases of the junction unmatched. Germline V gene data show CDR1 as MGHRA and CDR2 as YSYEKL. The length of the CDR3 is 16 residues.

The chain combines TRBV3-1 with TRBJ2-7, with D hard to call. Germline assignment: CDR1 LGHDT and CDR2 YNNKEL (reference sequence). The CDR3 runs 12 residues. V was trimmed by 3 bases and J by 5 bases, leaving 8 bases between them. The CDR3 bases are TGTGCCAGCAGCCAGGGTACCCACGAGCAGTACTTC. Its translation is CASSQGTHEQYF.

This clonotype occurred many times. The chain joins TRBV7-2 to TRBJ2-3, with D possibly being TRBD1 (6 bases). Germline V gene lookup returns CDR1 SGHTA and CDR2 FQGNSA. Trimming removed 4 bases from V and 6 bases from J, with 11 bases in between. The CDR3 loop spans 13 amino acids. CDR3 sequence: CASSSDRYDTQYF. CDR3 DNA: TGTGCCAGCAGCTCGGACAGATACGATACGCAGTATTTT.

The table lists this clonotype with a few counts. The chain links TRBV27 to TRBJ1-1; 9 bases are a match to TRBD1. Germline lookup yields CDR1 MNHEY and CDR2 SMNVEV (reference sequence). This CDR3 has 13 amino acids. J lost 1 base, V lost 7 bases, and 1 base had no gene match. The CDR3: CASKTGGNTEAFF. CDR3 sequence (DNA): TGTGCCAGCAAGACAGGGGGGAACACTGAAGCTTTCTTT.

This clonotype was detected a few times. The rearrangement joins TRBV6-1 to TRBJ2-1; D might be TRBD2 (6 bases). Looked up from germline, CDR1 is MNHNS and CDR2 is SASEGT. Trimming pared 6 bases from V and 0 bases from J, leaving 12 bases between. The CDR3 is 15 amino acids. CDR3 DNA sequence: TGTGCCAGCAGACTAGGCGGGGCCTCCTACAATGAGCAGTTCTTC. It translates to CASRLGGASYNEQFF.

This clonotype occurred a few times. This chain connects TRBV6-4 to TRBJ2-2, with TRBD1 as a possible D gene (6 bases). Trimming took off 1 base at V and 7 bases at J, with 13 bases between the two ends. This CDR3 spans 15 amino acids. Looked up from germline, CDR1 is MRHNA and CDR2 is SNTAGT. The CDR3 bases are TGTGCCAGCAGTGACTTCGGCGGACAGATCGGGGAGCTGTTTTTT. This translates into CASSDFGGQIGELFF.

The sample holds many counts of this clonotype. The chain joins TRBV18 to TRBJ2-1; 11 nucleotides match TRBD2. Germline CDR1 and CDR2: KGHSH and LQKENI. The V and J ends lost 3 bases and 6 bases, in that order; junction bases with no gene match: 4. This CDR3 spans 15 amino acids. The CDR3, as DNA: TGTGCCAGCTCACCTAGCGGGAGGGCCCGCAATGAGCAGTTCTTC. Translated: CASSPSGRARNEQFF.

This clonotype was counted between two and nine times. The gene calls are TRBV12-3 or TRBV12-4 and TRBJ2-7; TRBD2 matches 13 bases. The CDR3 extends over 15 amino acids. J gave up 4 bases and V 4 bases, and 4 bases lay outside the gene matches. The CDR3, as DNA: TGTGCCAGCAGTTCTAGGACTAGCGGGAGATACGAGCAGTACTTC. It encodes CASSSRTSGRYEQYF.

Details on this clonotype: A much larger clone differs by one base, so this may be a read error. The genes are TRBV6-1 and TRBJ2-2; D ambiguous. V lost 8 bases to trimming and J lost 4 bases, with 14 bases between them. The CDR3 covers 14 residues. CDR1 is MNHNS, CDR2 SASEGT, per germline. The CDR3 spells CASSGGASTGELFF. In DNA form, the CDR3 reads TGTGCCAGCTCCGGCGGAGCGAGCACCGGGGAGCTGTTTTTT.

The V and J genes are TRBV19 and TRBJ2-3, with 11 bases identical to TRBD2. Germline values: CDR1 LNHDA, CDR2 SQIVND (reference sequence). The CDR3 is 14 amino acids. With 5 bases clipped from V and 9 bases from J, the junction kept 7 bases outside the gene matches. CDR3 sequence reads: CASSFSGGAETQYF. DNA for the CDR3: TGTGCCAGTAGTTTTAGCGGGGGGGCCGAAACGCAGTATTTT.

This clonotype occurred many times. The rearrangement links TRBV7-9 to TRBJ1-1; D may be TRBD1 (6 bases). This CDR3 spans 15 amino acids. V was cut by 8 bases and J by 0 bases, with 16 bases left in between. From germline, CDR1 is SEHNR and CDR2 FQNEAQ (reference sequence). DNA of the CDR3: TGTGCCAGCGGGGAGGGGGGAGGCATGAACACTGAAGCTTTCTTT. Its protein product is CASGEGGGMNTEAFF.

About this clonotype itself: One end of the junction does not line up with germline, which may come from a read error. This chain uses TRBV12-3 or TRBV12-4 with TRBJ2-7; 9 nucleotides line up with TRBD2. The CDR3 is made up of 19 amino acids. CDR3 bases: TGTGCCTGCAGCCCCGTCTGGGCGGGAGGGCCCTTCCCCGCCTACGAGCAGTACTTC. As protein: CACSPVWAGGPFPAYEQYF.